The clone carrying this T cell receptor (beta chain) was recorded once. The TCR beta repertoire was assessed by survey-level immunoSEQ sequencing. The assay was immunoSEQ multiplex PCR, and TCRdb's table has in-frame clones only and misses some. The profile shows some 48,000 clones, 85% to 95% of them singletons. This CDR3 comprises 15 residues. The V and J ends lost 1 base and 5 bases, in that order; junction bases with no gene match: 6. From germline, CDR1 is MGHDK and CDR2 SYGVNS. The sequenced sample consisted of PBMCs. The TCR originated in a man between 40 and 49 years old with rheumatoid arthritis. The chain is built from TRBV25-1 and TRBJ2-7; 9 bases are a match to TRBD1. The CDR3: CASSESGQGIDEQYF. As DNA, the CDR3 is TGTGCCAGCAGTGAATCGGGACAGGGTATCGACGAGCAGTACTTC.